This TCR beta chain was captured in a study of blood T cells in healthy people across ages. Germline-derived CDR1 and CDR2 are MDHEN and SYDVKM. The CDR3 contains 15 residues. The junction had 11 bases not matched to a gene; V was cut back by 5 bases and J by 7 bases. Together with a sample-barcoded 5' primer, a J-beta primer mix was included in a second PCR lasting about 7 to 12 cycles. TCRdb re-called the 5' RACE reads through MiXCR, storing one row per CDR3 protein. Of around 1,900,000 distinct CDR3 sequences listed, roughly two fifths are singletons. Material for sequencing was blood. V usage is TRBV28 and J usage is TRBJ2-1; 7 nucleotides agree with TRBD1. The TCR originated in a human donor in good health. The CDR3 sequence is CASSLDRAPLNEQFF. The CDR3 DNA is TGTGCCAGCAGTCTTGACAGGGCCCCCCTTAATGAGCAGTTCTTC.